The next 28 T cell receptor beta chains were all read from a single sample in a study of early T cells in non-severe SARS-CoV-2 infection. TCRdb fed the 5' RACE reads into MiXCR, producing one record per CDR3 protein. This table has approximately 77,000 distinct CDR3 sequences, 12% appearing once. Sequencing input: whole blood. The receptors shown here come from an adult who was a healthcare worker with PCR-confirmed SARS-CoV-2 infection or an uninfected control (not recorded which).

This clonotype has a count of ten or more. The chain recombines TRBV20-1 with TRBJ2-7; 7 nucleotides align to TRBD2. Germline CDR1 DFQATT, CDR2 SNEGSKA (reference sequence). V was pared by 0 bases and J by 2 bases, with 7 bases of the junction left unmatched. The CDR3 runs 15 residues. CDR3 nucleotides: TGCAGTGCTAGAGATGTCCTAGCGGATACCTACGAGCAGTACTTC. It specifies CSARDVLADTYEQYF.

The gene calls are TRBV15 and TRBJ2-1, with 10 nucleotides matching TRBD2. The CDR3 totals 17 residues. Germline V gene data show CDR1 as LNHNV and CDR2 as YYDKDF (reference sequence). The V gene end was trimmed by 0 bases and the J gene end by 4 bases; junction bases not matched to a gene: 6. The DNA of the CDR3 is TGTGCCACCAGCAGAGATAGGGCTAGCGGGGGATACAATGAGCAGTTCTTC. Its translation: CATSRDRASGGYNEQFF.

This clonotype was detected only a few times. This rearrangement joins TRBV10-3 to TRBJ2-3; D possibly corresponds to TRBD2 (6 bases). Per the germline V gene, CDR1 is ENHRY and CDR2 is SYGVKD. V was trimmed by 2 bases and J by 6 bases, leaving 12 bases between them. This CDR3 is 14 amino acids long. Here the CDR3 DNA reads TGTGCCATCAGTGAGCGCGGGGCCAGGGATACGCAGTATTTT. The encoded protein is CAISERGARDTQYF.

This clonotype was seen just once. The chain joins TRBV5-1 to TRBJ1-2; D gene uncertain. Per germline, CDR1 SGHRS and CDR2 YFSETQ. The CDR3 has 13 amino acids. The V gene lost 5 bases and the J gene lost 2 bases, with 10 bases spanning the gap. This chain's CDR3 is CASRPDGNYGYTF. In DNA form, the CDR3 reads TGCGCCAGCAGACCGGACGGGAACTATGGCTACACCTTC.

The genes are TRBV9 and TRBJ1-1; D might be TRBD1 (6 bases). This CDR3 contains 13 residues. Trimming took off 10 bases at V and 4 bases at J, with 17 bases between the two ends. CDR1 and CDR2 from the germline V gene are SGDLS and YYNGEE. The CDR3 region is CAGGQGPTTEAFF. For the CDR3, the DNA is TGTGCCGGGGGGCAGGGCCCGACCACTGAAGCTTTCTTT.

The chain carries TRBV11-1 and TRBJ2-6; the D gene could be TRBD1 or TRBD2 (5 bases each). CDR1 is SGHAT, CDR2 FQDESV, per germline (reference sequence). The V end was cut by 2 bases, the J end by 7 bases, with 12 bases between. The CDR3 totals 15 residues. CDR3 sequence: CASSLRGFGANVLTF. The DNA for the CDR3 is TGTGCCAGCAGCTTACGGGGCTTTGGAGCCAACGTCCTGACTTTC.

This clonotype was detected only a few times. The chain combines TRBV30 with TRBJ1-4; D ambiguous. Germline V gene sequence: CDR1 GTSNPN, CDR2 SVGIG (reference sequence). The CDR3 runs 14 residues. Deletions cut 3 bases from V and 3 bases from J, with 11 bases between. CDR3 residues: CAWSQDGSNEKLFF. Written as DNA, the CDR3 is TGTGCCTGGAGCCAGGACGGCTCTAATGAAAAACTGTTTTTT.

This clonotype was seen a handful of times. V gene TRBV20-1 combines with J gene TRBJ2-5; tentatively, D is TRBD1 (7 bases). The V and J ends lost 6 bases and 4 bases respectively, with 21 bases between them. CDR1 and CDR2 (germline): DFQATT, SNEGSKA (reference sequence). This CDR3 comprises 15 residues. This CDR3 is CSAAQGGGSTETQYF. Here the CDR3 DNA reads TGCAGTGCAGCCCAGGGGGGCGGCTCGACAGAGACCCAGTACTTC.

In DNA form, the CDR3 reads TGTGCCAGCAGCCCTGACTCCGATACGCAGTATTTT. Protein sequence: CASSPDSDTQYF. The chain joins TRBV7-2 to TRBJ2-3; no reliable D call. Germline CDR1 SGHTA, CDR2 FQGNSA. Trimming took 5 bases from V and 6 from J, leaving 9 bases between them. This CDR3 is 12 amino acids long.

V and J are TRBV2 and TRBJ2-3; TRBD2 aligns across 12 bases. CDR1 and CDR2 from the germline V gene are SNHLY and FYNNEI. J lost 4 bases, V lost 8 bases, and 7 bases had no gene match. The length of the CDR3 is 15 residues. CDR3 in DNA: TGTGCCAGCGGACTAGCGGGAATTCTCGCAGATACGCAGTATTTT. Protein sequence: CASGLAGILADTQYF. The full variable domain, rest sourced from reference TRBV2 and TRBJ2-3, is EPEVTQTPSHQVTQMGQEVILRCVPISNHLYFYWYRQILGQKVEFLVSFYNNEISEKSEIFDDQFSVERPDGSNFTLKIRSTKLEDSAMYFCASGLAGILADTQYFGPGTRLTVL.

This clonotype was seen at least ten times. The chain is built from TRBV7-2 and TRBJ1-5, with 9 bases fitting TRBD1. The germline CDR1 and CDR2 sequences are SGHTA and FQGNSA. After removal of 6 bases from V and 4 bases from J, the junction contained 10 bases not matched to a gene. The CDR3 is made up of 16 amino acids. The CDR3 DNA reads TGTGCCAGCAGTGGACAGGGGAGCTTTATGAATCAGCCCCAGCATTTT. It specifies CASSGQGSFMNQPQHF.

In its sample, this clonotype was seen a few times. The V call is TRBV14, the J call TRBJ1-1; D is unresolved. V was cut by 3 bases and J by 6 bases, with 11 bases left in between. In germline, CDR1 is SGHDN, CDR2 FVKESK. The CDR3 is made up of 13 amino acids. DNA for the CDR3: TGTGCCAGCAGCCAGAGGAGGGAATCTGAAGCTTTCTTT. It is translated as CASSQRRESEAFF.

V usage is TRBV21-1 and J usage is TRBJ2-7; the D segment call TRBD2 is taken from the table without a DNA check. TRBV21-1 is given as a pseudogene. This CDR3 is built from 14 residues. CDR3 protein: CASSKVGRWDEQYF. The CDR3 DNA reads TGTGCCAGCAGCAAAGTGGGGAGGTGGGACGAGCAGTACTTC.

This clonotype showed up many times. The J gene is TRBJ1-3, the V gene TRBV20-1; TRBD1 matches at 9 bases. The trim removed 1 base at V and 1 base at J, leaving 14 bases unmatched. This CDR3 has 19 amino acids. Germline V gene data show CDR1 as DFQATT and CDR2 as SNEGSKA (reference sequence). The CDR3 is CSARGVGTGLGTSGNTIYF. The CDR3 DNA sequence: TGCAGTGCTAGAGGTGTGGGGACAGGGTTGGGTACTTCTGGAAACACCATATATTTT.

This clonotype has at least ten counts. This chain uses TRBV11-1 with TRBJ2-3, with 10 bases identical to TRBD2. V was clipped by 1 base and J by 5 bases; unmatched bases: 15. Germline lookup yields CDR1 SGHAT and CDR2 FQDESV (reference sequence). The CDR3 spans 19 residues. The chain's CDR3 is CASSLDTPVAAGGEDTQYF. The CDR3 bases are TGTGCCAGCAGCTTAGATACGCCTGTGGCAGCGGGAGGGGAAGATACGCAGTATTTT.

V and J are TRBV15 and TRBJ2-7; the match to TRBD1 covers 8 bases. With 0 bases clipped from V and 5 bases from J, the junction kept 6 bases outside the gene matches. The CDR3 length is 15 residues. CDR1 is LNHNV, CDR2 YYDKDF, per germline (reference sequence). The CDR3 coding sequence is TGTGCCACCAGCAGAGACCCGGGACAGGTAAACGAGCAGTACTTC. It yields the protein CATSRDPGQVNEQYF.

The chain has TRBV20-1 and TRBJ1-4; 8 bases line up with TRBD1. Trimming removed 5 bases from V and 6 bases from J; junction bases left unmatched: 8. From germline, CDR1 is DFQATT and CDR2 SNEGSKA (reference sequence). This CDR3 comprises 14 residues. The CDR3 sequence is CSAGDDRGDEKLFF. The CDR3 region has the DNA TGCAGTGCTGGGGATGACAGGGGTGATGAAAAACTGTTTTTT.

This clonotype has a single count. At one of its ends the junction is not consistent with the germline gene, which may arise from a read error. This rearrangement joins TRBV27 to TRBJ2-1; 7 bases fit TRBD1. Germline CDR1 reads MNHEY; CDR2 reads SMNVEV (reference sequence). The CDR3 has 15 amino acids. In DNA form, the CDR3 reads TGTGTCAGCAGGGGGATATTAGGCCTCCACAATGAGCAGTTCTTC. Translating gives CVSRGILGLHNEQFF.

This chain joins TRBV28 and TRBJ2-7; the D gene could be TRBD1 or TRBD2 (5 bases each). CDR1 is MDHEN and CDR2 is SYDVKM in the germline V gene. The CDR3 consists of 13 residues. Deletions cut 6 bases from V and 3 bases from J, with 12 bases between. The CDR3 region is CASSRDLSYEQYF. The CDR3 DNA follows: TGTGCCAGCAGCCGGGACCTGAGCTACGAGCAGTACTTC.

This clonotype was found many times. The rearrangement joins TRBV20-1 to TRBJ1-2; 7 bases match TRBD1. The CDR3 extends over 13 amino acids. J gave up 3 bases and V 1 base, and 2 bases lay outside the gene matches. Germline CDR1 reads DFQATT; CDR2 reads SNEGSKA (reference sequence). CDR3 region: CSARGTGDYGYTF. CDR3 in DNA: TGCAGTGCTAGAGGTACAGGGGACTATGGCTACACCTTC.

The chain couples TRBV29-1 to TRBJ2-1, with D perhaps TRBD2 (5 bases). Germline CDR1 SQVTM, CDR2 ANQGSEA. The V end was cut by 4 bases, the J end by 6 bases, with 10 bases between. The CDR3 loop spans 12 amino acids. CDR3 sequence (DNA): TGCAGCGTTGCCTTCGGACTCAATGAGCAGTTCTTC. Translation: CSVAFGLNEQFF.

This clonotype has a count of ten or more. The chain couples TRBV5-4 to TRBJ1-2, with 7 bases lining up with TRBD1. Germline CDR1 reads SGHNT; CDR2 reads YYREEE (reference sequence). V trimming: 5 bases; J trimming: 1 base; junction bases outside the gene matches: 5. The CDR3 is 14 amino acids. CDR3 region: CASSKDRDNYGYTF. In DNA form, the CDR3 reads TGTGCCAGCAGTAAAGACAGGGATAACTATGGCTACACCTTC.

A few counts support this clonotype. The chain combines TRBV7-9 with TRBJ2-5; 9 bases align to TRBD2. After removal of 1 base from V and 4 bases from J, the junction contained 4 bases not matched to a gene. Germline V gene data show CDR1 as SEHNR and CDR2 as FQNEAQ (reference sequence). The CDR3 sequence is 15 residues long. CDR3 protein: CASSLGGTSTETQYF. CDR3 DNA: TGTGCCAGCAGCTTAGGAGGGACTAGCACAGAGACCCAGTACTTC.

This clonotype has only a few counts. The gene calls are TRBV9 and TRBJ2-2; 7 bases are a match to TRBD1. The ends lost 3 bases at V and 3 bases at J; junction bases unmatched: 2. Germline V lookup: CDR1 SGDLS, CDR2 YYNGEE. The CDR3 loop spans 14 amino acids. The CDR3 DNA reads TGTGCCAGCAGCGGGGGACAGCACACCGGGGAGCTGTTTTTT. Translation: CASSGGQHTGELFF.

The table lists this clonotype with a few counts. The CDR3 reads CASSPNEGRNTEAFF. Here the CDR3 DNA reads TGTGCCAGCAGTCCTAATGAGGGCCGGAACACTGAAGCTTTCTTT. This sequence joins TRBV28 and TRBJ1-1, with D unclear. There are 15 residues in the CDR3. CDR1 and CDR2 (germline): MDHEN, SYDVKM. Between the trimmed V and J ends, which lost 5 bases and 1 base, there was a span of 14 bases.

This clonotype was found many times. The CDR3 DNA is TGTGCCAGCAGTTACTCATTCGGGGGCTTAGGTGAAAAACTGTTTTTT. This gives the protein CASSYSFGGLGEKLFF. The genes are TRBV6-6 and TRBJ1-4; D perhaps matches TRBD1 (6 bases). The CDR3 runs 16 residues. Germline assignment: CDR1 MNHNY and CDR2 SVGAGI (reference sequence). V lost 0 bases and J 7 bases, leaving 15 bases between the germline ends.

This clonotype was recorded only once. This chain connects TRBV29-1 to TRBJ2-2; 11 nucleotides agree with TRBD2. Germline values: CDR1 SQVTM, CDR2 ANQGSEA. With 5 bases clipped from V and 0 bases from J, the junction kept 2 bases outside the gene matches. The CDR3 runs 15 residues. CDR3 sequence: CSVSSGRSNTGELFF. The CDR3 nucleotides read TGCAGCGTTTCTAGCGGGAGGTCGAACACCGGGGAGCTGTTTTTT.

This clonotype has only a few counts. In nucleotides, the CDR3 is TGTGCCAGCAGTTACTCGACAGGGGAAGCTTTCTTT. Translation gives CASSYSTGEAFF. The chain has TRBV6-6 and TRBJ1-1; 7 bases map to TRBD1. Trimming removed 0 bases from V and 8 bases from J; junction bases left unmatched: 0. Germline V gene data show CDR1 as MNHNY and CDR2 as SVGAGI (reference sequence). The CDR3 contains 12 residues.